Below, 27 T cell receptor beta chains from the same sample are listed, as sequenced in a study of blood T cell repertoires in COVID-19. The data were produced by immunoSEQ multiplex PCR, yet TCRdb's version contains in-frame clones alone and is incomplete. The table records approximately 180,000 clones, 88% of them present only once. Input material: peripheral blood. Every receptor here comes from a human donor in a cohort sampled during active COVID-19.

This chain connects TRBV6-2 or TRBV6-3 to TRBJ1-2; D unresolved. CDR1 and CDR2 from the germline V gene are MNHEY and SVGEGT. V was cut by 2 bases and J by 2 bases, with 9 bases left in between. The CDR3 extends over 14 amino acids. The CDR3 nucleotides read TGTGCCAGCAGTTACGTGCGGGAAAACTATGGCTACACCTTC. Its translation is CASSYVRENYGYTF.

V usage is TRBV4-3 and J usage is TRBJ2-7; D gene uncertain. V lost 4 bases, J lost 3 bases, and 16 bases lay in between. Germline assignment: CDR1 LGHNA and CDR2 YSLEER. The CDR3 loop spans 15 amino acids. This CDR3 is CASSPRVDPGYEQYF. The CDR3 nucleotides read TGCGCCAGCAGCCCCCGGGTCGACCCCGGCTACGAGCAGTACTTC.

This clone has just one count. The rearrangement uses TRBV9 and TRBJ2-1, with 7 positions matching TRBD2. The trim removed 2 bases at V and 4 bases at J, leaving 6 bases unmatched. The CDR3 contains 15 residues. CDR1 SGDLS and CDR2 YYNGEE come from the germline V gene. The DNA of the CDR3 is TGTGCCAGCAGCGTCCCCAGGGAGGGGTACAATGAGCAGTTCTTC. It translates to CASSVPREGYNEQFF. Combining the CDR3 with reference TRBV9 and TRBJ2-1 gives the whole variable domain DSGVTQTPKHLITATGQRVTLRCSPRSGDLSVYWYQQSLDQGLQFLIQYYNGEERAKGNILERFSAQQFPDLHSELNLSSLELGDSALYFCASSVPREGYNEQFFGPGTRLTVL.

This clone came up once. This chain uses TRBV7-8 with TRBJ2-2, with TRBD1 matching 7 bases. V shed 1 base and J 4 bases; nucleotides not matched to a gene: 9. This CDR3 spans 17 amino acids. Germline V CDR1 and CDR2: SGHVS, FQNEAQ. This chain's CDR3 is CASSLDRGNSFTGELFF. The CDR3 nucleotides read TGTGCCAGCAGCTTAGACAGGGGTAATAGCTTCACCGGGGAGCTGTTTTTT.

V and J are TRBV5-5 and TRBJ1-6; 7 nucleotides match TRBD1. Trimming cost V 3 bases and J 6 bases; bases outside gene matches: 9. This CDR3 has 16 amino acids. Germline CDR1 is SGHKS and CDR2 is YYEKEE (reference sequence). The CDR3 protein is CASSWRTGAPNSPLHF. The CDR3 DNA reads TGTGCCAGCAGCTGGAGGACAGGCGCCCCTAATTCACCCCTCCACTTT. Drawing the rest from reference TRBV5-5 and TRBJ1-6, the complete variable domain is DAGVTQSPTHLIKTRGQQVTLRCSPISGHKSVSWYQQVLGQGPQFIFQYYEKEERGRGNFPDRFSARQFPNYSSELNVNALLLGDSALYLCASSWRTGAPNSPLHFGNGTRLTVT.

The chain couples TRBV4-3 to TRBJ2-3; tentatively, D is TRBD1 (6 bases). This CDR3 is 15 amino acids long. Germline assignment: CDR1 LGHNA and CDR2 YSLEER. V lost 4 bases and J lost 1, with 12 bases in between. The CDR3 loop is CASSRRRGGTDTQYF. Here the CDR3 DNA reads TGCGCCAGCAGCCGGCGCAGGGGAGGCACAGATACGCAGTATTTT.

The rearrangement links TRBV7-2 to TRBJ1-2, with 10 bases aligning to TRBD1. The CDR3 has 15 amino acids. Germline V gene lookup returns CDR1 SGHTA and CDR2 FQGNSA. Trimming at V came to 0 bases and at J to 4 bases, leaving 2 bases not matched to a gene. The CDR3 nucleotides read TGTGCCAGCAGCTTAGCAGGACAGGGGGTCTATGGCTACACCTTC. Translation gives CASSLAGQGVYGYTF.

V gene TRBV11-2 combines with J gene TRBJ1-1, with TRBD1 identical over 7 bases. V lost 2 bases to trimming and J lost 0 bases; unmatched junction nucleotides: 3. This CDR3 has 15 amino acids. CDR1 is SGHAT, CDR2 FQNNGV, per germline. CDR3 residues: CASSLPGGLNTEAFF. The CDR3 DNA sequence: TGTGCCAGCAGCTTACCAGGGGGGTTGAACACTGAAGCTTTCTTT.

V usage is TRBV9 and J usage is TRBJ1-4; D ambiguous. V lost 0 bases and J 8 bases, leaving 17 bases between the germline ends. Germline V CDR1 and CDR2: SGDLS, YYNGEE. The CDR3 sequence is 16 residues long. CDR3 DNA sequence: TGTGCCAGCAGCGTAGGGAGCCAGATACAAAGCGAAAAACTGTTTTTT. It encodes CASSVGSQIQSEKLFF.

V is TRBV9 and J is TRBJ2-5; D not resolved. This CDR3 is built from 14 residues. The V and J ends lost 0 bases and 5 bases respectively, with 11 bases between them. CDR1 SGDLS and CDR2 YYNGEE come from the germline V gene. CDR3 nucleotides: TGTGCCAGCAGCGTAGAGGCACGGCGGGAGACCCAGTACTTC. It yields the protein CASSVEARRETQYF.

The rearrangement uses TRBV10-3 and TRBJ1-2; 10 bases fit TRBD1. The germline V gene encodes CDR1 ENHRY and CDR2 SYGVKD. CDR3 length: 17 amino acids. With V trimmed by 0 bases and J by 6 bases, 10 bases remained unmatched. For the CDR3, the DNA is TGTGCCATCAGTGAGTCATCGGGACAGGGGAAATTGGATGGCTACACCTTC. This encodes CAISESSGQGKLDGYTF.

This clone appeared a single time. The CDR3 nucleotides are TGCGCCAGCAGTTCCGTGAGCGGGGGGGCCTACGAGCAGTACTTC. Amino acids: CASSSVSGGAYEQYF. The V and J genes are TRBV5-1 and TRBJ2-7, with 10 positions matching TRBD2. There are 15 residues in the CDR3. Germline V lookup: CDR1 SGHRS, CDR2 YFSETQ. J gave up 2 bases and V 5 bases, and 7 bases lay outside the gene matches.

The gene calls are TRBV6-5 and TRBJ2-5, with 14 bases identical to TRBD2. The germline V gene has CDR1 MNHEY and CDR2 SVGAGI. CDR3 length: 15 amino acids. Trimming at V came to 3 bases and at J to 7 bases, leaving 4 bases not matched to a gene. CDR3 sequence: CASSYGTSGGRTQYF. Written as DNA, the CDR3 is TGTGCCAGCAGTTATGGGACTAGCGGGGGTCGGACCCAGTACTTC.

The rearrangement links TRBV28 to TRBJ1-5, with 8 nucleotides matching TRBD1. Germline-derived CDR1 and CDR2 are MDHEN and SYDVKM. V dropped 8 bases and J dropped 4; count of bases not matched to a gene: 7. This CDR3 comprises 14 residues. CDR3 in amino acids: CASGRTGRNQPQHF. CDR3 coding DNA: TGTGCCAGCGGGAGGACAGGGCGGAATCAGCCCCAGCATTTT.

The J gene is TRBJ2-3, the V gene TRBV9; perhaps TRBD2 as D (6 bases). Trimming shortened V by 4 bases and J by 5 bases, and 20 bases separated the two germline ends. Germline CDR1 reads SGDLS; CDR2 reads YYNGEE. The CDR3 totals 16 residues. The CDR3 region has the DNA TGTGCCAGCAGCCCCCAACTAGCCCTAAGGGTAGATACGCAGTATTTT. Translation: CASSPQLALRVDTQYF.

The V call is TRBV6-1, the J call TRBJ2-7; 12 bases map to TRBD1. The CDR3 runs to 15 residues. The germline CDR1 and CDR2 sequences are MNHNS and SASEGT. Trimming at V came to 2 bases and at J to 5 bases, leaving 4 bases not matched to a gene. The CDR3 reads CASSESGTGGHEQYF. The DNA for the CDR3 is TGTGCCAGCAGTGAATCCGGGACAGGGGGCCACGAGCAGTACTTC.

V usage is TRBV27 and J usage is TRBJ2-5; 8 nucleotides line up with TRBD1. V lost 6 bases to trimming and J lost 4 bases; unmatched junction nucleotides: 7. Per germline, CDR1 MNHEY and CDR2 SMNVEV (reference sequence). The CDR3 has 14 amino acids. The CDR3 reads CASRDQGAGETQYF. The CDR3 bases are TGTGCCAGCAGAGACCAGGGGGCCGGAGAGACCCAGTACTTC.

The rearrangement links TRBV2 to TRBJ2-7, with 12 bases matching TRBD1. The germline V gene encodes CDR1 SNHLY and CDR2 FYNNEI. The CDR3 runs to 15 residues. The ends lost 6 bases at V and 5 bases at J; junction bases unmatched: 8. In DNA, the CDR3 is TGTGCCAGCAGAGATACCGGGACAGGGGGCAACGAGCAGTACTTC. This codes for CASRDTGTGGNEQYF.

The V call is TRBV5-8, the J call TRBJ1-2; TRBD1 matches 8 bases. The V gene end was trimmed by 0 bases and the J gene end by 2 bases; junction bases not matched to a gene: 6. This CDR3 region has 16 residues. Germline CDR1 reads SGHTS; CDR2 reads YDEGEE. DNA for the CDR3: TGTGCCAGCAGCTTGGGGACAGGGTCGAGAAACTATGGCTACACCTTC. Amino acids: CASSLGTGSRNYGYTF.

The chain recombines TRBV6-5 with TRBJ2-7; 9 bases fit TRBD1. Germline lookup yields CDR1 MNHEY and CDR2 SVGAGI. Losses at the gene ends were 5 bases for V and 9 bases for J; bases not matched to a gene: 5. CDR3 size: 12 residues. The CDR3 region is CASSRTGVSQYF. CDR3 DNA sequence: TGTGCCAGCAGTCGGACAGGGGTTTCGCAGTACTTC.

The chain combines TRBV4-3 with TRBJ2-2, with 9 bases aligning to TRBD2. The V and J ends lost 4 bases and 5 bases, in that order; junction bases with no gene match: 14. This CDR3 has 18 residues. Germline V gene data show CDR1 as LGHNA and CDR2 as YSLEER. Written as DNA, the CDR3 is TGCGCCAGCAGCCTTCGACCTCCCGCGGGAGGGCGAACCGGGGAGCTGTTTTTT. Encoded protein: CASSLRPPAGGRTGELFF.

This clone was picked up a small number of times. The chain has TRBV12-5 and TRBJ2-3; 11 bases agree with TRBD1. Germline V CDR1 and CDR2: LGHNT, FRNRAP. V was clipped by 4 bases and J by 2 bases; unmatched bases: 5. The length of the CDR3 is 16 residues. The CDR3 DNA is TGTGCTAGTGGTTCTGGACAGGGGGCTATCACAGATACGCAGTATTTT. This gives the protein CASGSGQGAITDTQYF.

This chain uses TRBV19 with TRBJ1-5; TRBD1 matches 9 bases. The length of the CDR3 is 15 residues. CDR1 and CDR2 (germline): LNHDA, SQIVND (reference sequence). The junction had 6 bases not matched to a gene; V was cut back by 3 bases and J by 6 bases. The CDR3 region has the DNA TGTGCCAGTAGTATCGAACAGGGGGCTCGTCAGCCCCAGCATTTT. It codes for CASSIEQGARQPQHF.

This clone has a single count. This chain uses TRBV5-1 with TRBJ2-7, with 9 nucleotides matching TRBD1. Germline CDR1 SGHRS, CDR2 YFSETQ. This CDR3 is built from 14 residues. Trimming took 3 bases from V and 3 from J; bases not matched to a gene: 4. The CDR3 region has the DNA TGCGCCAGCAGCTCTGGGACAGGGAACTACGAGCAGTACTTC. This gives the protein CASSSGTGNYEQYF.

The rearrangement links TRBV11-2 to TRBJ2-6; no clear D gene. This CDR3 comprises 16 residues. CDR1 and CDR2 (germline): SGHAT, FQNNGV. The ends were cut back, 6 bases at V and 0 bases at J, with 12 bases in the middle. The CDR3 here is CASRTTGNSGANVLTF. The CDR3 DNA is TGTGCCAGCAGAACGACTGGAAACTCTGGGGCCAACGTCCTGACTTTC.

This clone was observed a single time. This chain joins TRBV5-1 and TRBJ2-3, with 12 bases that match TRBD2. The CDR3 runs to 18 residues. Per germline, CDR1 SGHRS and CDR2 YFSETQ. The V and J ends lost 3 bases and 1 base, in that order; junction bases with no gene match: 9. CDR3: CASSSTLAGGPGTDTQYF. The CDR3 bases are TGCGCCAGCAGCTCTACTCTAGCGGGAGGGCCTGGCACAGATACGCAGTATTTT.

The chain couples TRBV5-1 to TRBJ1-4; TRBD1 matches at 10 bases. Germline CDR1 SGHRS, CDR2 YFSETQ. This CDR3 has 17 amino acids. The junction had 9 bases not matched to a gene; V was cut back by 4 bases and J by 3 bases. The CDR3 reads CASSGGTGEGANEKLFF. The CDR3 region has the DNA TGCGCCAGCAGCGGTGGGACAGGGGAAGGAGCTAATGAAAAACTGTTTTTT.